This TCR beta chain stems from a study of CXCR3-negative and CXCR3-positive naive CD8 T cells. Germline V gene data show CDR1 as DFQATT and CDR2 as SNEGSKA (reference sequence). This CDR3 contains 14 residues. As regards this clonotype: What it binds is not known.

Researchers prepared the TRB cDNA libraries using 5' RACE with UMI labels. Reprocessing the 5' RACE reads, TCRdb reports a single entry for every CDR3 protein and omits DNA. The listing records about 120,000 distinct CDR3 sequences. Study outcomes and limitations: More hydrophobic TRB CDR3s were found in CXCR3-positive naive cells than in CXCR3-negative naive cells. TRB CDR3 properties indicated TCR strength, while surface CD5 was similar across naive subsets. Memory cells diverged, while naive CXCR3-positive and CXCR3-negative cells had similar TRBV-TRBJ usage.

The TCR sequence derives from a human donor in good health. Some clones in this sample may be carry-over from other donors' samples. V gene TRBV20-1 combines with J gene TRBJ1-1. Material: naive CXCR3+ CD8+ T cells from blood. Subset: CD45RO-CCR7+CD27+CD95- naive CD8+ T cells expressing CXCR3 (TNR3+). CDR3 sequence reads: CSAREGGRNTEAFF.